One and the same sample provided the 11 T cell receptor beta chains below, sequenced in a study of early T cells in non-severe SARS-CoV-2 infection. TCRdb analysed the 5' RACE reads with MiXCR anew, one entry per CDR3 protein. The sample comprises more than 35,000 distinct CDR3 sequences, 5.8% of which are singletons, and under 30% rests with the top ten. Sequencing was performed on whole blood. The source of these receptors is an adult who was a healthcare worker with PCR-confirmed SARS-CoV-2 infection or an uninfected control (not recorded which).

A note on this clonotype: Since a much larger clone is just one base distant, this may be a read error. The chain is built from TRBV7-3 and TRBJ2-5, with 8 nucleotides matching TRBD1. The CDR3 has 15 amino acids. Germline-derived CDR1 and CDR2 are SGHTA and FQGTGA. V trimming: 5 bases; J trimming: 6 bases; junction bases outside the gene matches: 11. CDR3 nucleotide sequence: TGTGCCAGCAGCGAAAACCAGGGGGCAGGGCAGACCCAGTACTTC. It yields the protein CASSENQGAGQTQYF.

This clonotype was seen at least ten times. V and J are TRBV6-1 and TRBJ2-1; 8 nucleotides agree with TRBD2. The CDR3 is 13 residues long. Germline V gene lookup returns CDR1 MNHNS and CDR2 SASEGT. J lost 6 bases, V lost 3 bases, and 1 base had no gene match. CDR3 nucleotides: TGTGCCAGCAGTGAGACTAGCGCCAATGAGCAGTTCTTC. Residues: CASSETSANEQFF.

This clonotype was observed at least ten times. V is TRBV29-1 and J is TRBJ2-7; D is undetermined. From germline, CDR1 is SQVTM and CDR2 ANQGSEA. V was clipped by 2 bases and J by 5 bases, with 16 bases between them. The CDR3 consists of 14 residues. For the CDR3, the DNA is TGCAGCGTTGAATCGATGGGTATGAACCACGAGCAGTACTTC. Its protein product is CSVESMGMNHEQYF.

This clonotype was detected many times. V and J are TRBV12-5 and TRBJ2-2; possible D gene TRBD2, 6 bases. The CDR3 spans 18 residues. Germline values: CDR1 LGHNT, CDR2 FRNRAP. V lost 0 bases and J lost 5, with 19 bases in between. The CDR3 loop reads CASGLVRVEGQWTGELFF. The CDR3 nucleotides are TGTGCTAGTGGTTTGGTACGAGTGGAGGGGCAATGGACCGGGGAGCTGTTTTTT.

This clonotype was counted at least ten times. This chain connects TRBV11-2 to TRBJ1-1, with D tentatively TRBD1 (5 bases). The CDR3 covers 12 residues. The ends were cut back, 10 bases at V and 8 bases at J, with 17 bases in the middle. Germline V lookup: CDR1 SGHAT, CDR2 FQNNGV. Written as DNA, the CDR3 is TGTGCCACCAGAAGACAGTTCGGAGAAGCTTTCTTT. This encodes CATRRQFGEAFF.

This clonotype was detected a few times. This chain joins TRBV6-2 or TRBV6-3 and TRBJ2-1; D remains unclear. The CDR3 extends over 17 amino acids. V was shortened by 4 bases and J by 6 bases, with 22 bases between the two germline ends. CDR1 and CDR2 from the germline V gene are MNHEY and SVGEGT. The CDR3 loop is CASSSIIGSQVGNEQFF. The CDR3, as DNA: TGTGCCAGCAGTTCCATTATCGGATCTCAGGTGGGCAATGAGCAGTTCTTC.

This clonotype was observed at least ten times. The chain uses TRBV7-2 and TRBJ1-3; D is possibly TRBD1 (5 bases). CDR3 length equals 17 residues. V was cut by 1 base and J by 2 bases, with 15 bases left in between. Germline CDR1 reads SGHTA; CDR2 reads FQGNSA. The CDR3 bases are TGTGCCAGCAGCTTAGGGGGCCAGGGTATCGCTGGAAACACCATATATTTT. It specifies CASSLGGQGIAGNTIYF.

The sample holds a few counts of this clonotype. The chain recombines TRBV20-1 with TRBJ2-7; TRBD2 matches 9 bases. The germline V gene has CDR1 DFQATT and CDR2 SNEGSKA (reference sequence). J gave up 2 bases and V 5 bases, and 10 bases lay outside the gene matches. This CDR3 is built from 15 residues. CDR3 protein: CSAPPPGLATYEQYF. CDR3 coding DNA: TGCAGTGCTCCGCCTCCGGGACTAGCCACCTACGAGCAGTACTTC.

This clonotype was picked up many times. The gene calls are TRBV7-2 and TRBJ2-7; TRBD1 matches at 7 bases. Germline CDR1 is SGHTA and CDR2 is FQGNSA. CDR3 length: 16 residues. J lost 2 bases, V lost 3 bases, and 10 bases had no gene match. CDR3 coding DNA: TGTGCCAGCAGCTTGAATCCAGGGGACAGAACCTACGAGCAGTACTTC. Its translation: CASSLNPGDRTYEQYF.

At least ten counts were recorded for this clonotype. This sequence joins TRBV28 and TRBJ2-1; D is possibly TRBD2 (5 bases). This CDR3 comprises 17 residues. Germline CDR1 reads MDHEN; CDR2 reads SYDVKM. The V gene lost 7 bases and the J gene lost 4 bases, with 23 bases spanning the gap. CDR3 protein: CASTHVLGSRVYNEQFF. CDR3 nucleotides: TGTGCCAGCACCCATGTACTAGGTTCCCGGGTGTACAATGAGCAGTTCTTC.

This clonotype was detected ten times or more. The chain carries TRBV6-5 and TRBJ2-2; 11 bases fit TRBD2. CDR3 length: 17 amino acids. Germline V CDR1 and CDR2: MNHEY, SVGAGI. Germline trimming cut 6 bases from V and 4 bases from J; bases unmatched to any gene: 10. The CDR3 nucleotides read TGTGCCAGCAGGGATTCGACTAGCGGGACGGGCACCGGGGAGCTGTTTTTT. Its protein is CASRDSTSGTGTGELFF.